The 22 T cell receptor beta chains below were found in one sample sequenced in a study of post-analysis software for immune sequencing data (dated by TCRdb to between 2015 and 2016). Study-wide findings and limitations: Significantly higher frequencies in patients than in controls were found for about five TRBV segments, including TRBV5-6, TRBV5-1 and TRBV20-1.

Their recognized antigens are unknown. The receptor library was made with PCR. The sequencing machine was an Illumina HiSeq 2500. Unique molecular identifiers were incorporated into TCR beta cDNA libraries to reduce PCR and sequencing biases. TCRdb reprocessing: public reads trimmed at Q25 with fastp, clones called with MiXCR, in-frame beta chains kept. Rows matching on CDR3 protein sequence are summarized as one entry with the most common DNA and genes. This sample is represented by fewer than 850,000 distinct CDR3 sequences; roughly 27% of them were singletons. The top ten hold more than 0.45% of the sample. Sequencing was performed on blood. The receptors come from a girl aged 5-17 years with multiple sclerosis.

This clonotype occurred a few times. V usage is TRBV20-1 and J usage is TRBJ1-6, with D unclear. V lost 3 bases and J lost 3, with 6 bases in between. Per germline, CDR1 DFQATT and CDR2 SNEGSKA (reference sequence). CDR3 size: 13 residues. As DNA, the CDR3 is TGCAGTGCTAGTAAGGGCTATAATTCACCCCTCCACTTT. This gives the protein CSASKGYNSPLHF.

The chain has TRBV20-1 and TRBJ1-5, with D hard to call. The CDR3 has 14 amino acids. The germline CDR1 and CDR2 sequences are DFQATT and SNEGSKA (reference sequence). The V end was cut by 3 bases, the J end by 0 bases, with 9 bases between. This chain's CDR3 is CSARRDLSNQPQHF. The DNA of the CDR3 is TGCAGTGCTAGGCGAGACCTTAGCAATCAGCCCCAGCATTTT.

The chain is built from TRBV7-2 and TRBJ2-1; the match to TRBD2 covers 8 bases. V gave up 3 bases and J gave up 9 bases; unmatched junction bases: 7. Germline assignment: CDR1 SGHTA and CDR2 FQGNSA. The CDR3 length is 14 residues. Written as DNA, the CDR3 is TGTGCCAGCAGCTTCGGCGGGGGGTTAGGTGAGCAGTTCTTC. It translates to CASSFGGGLGEQFF.

The J gene is TRBJ1-2, the V gene TRBV5-1, with no clear D. Trimming cost V 4 bases and J 1 base, with 14 bases left between them. The CDR3 extends over 15 amino acids. Germline V gives CDR1 SGHRS, CDR2 YFSETQ. CDR3 nucleotides: TGCGCCAGCAGCGGCGATCGGTATAATAACTATGGCTACACCTTC. Its protein is CASSGDRYNNYGYTF.

This clonotype was seen ten or more times. The chain employs TRBV4-3 and TRBJ2-7; 11 nucleotides match TRBD1. This CDR3 comprises 15 residues. The V gene end was trimmed by 1 base and the J gene end by 6 bases; junction bases not matched to a gene: 5. Germline V gives CDR1 LGHNA, CDR2 YSLEER. The CDR3 loop reads CASSQVGTGGLEQYF. The CDR3 DNA follows: TGCGCCAGCAGCCAAGTAGGGACAGGGGGACTCGAGCAGTACTTC.

J is TRBJ1-6 and V is TRBV6-5, with a possible D match to TRBD1 (5 bases). This CDR3 is built from 15 residues. V lost 6 bases and J 7 bases, leaving 16 bases between the germline ends. Per the germline V gene, CDR1 is MNHEY and CDR2 is SVGAGI. The CDR3, as DNA: TGTGCCAGCAGCCCCGATGGGGGGAGCAATTCACCCCTCCACTTT. It translates to CASSPDGGSNSPLHF.

J is TRBJ2-1 and V is TRBV6-2 or TRBV6-3; a weak D match, TRBD1 (6 bases). Germline V lookup: CDR1 MNHEY, CDR2 SVGEGT. This CDR3 is 15 amino acids long. V lost 7 bases and J 4 bases, leaving 17 bases between the germline ends. The CDR3 bases are TGTGCCAGCACGCACACCGGGACACATTACAATGAGCAGTTCTTC. This gives the protein CASTHTGTHYNEQFF.

The chain joins TRBV25-1 to TRBJ2-2; D is unclear. CDR3 size: 14 residues. Germline values: CDR1 MGHDK, CDR2 SYGVNS. V was shortened by 3 bases and J by 3 bases, with 8 bases between the two germline ends. The CDR3 is CASSDLTHTGELFF. The CDR3 DNA reads as TGTGCCAGCAGTGATTTAACCCACACCGGGGAGCTGTTTTTT.

The rearrangement links TRBV7-2 to TRBJ2-1; D remains ambiguous. Looked up from germline, CDR1 is SGHTA and CDR2 is FQGNSA. The CDR3 is 13 residues long. Deletions cut 0 bases from V and 5 bases from J, with 5 bases between. CDR3 region: CASSLALHNEQFF. The CDR3 DNA follows: TGTGCCAGCAGCTTAGCGCTCCACAATGAGCAGTTCTTC.

Only a few counts were recorded for this clonotype. This chain joins TRBV29-1 and TRBJ1-1, with D uncertain. The germline V gene has CDR1 SQVTM and CDR2 ANQGSEA. The CDR3 has 12 residues. V was shortened by 6 bases and J by 0 bases, with 8 bases between the two germline ends. The CDR3 DNA is TGCAGCGTACGCGTCGTGAACACTGAAGCTTTCTTT. It yields the protein CSVRVVNTEAFF.

This clonotype has only a few counts. CDR3 DNA: TGTGCCAGCAGTTTAATACCCGGGACAGGGGGCACAGATACGCAGTATTTT. Translated: CASSLIPGTGGTDTQYF. The genes are TRBV12-3 or TRBV12-4 and TRBJ2-3; TRBD1 matches 10 bases. CDR3 length equals 17 residues. After removal of 2 bases from V and 1 base from J, the junction contained 6 bases not matched to a gene.

At least ten counts were recorded for this clonotype. The CDR3 region is CASSPTGSNQPQHF. DNA of the CDR3: TGCGCCAGCAGCCCGACAGGTTCCAATCAGCCCCAGCATTTT. This chain joins TRBV5-1 and TRBJ1-5; perhaps TRBD1 as D (6 bases). CDR1 and CDR2 (germline): SGHRS, YFSETQ. This CDR3 region has 14 residues. Trimming pared 4 bases from V and 3 bases from J, leaving 11 bases between.

In its sample, this clonotype was seen a few times. A junction boundary mismatches the germline segment, possibly from a read error. The V gene is TRBV15, the J gene TRBJ1-1; D uncertain. The CDR3 consists of 11 residues. Per the germline V gene, CDR1 is LNHNV and CDR2 is YYDKDF (reference sequence). The CDR3 region has the DNA TGTGCCACCAGCACTAGGACTGAGGCTTTCTTT. Protein: CATSTRTEAFF.

This clonotype was seen only a few times. This chain joins TRBV11-2 and TRBJ1-1, with D unresolved. Germline V gives CDR1 SGHAT, CDR2 FQNNGV. V was trimmed by 4 bases and J by 4 bases, leaving 10 bases between them. The CDR3 length is 13 residues. Here the CDR3 reads CASSYGVATEAFF. The CDR3 bases are TGTGCCAGCAGCTATGGGGTGGCCACTGAAGCTTTCTTT.

The chain recombines TRBV5-5 with TRBJ2-1; D may match TRBD1 or TRBD2 (5 bases each). The CDR3 has 17 residues. CDR1 is SGHKS, CDR2 YYEKEE, per germline (reference sequence). Deletions cut 4 bases from V and 4 bases from J, with 21 bases between. CDR3 nucleotides: TGTGCCAGCAGCCTCGGGGTCGGGCAGGGAGAATACAATGAGCAGTTCTTC. Its translation is CASSLGVGQGEYNEQFF. The full variable domain, with the rest looked up from reference TRBV5-5 and TRBJ2-1, is DAGVTQSPTHLIKTRGQQVTLRCSPISGHKSVSWYQQVLGQGPQFIFQYYEKEERGRGNFPDRFSARQFPNYSSELNVNALLLGDSALYLCASSLGVGQGEYNEQFFGPGTRLTVL.

The chain is built from TRBV7-2 and TRBJ2-3, with D perhaps TRBD1 or TRBD2 (6 bases each). In germline, CDR1 is SGHTA, CDR2 FQGNSA. The CDR3 sequence is 15 residues long. V shed 2 bases and J shed 3 bases, with 12 bases lying between them. CDR3: CASSLRGPATDTQYF. The CDR3 DNA reads as TGTGCCAGCAGCTTACGGGGGCCAGCGACAGATACGCAGTATTTT.

Ten or more counts support this clonotype. The chain links TRBV7-9 to TRBJ2-7; D assignment may be TRBD1 or TRBD2 (5 bases each). The V end lost 1 base, the J end lost 7 bases, and 8 bases lay between the germline ends. The CDR3 loop spans 12 amino acids. CDR1 is SEHNR and CDR2 is FQNEAQ in the germline V gene (reference sequence). The CDR3 protein is CASSLVGVEQYF. The CDR3 DNA sequence: TGTGCCAGCAGCTTAGTGGGGGTTGAGCAGTACTTC.

This clonotype was seen a handful of times. V and J are TRBV20-1 and TRBJ1-6; the D is unclear. Between the trimmed V and J ends, which lost 3 bases and 7 bases, there was a span of 10 bases. CDR3 length: 13 residues. In germline, CDR1 is DFQATT, CDR2 SNEGSKA (reference sequence). Here the CDR3 DNA reads TGCAGTGCTAGTTATGTGGGGAATTCACCCCTCCACTTT. Its translation: CSASYVGNSPLHF.

V gene TRBV7-2 combines with J gene TRBJ1-2; TRBD1 aligns across 8 bases. Trimming at V came to 5 bases and at J to 6 bases, leaving 8 bases not matched to a gene. This CDR3 has 14 residues. Germline V gene data show CDR1 as SGHTA and CDR2 as FQGNSA. The CDR3 protein is CASSLRQGRDGYTF. CDR3 sequence (DNA): TGTGCCAGCAGCCTGAGACAGGGGAGGGATGGCTACACCTTC.

This chain connects TRBV28 to TRBJ2-1; a possible D gene is TRBD1 (6 bases). CDR1 and CDR2 from the germline V gene are MDHEN and SYDVKM. The CDR3 totals 14 residues. V shed 6 bases and J shed 9 bases, with 18 bases lying between them. CDR3 nucleotides: TGTGCCAGCAGGTCGAACAGGGTGCCTCGTGAGCAGTTCTTC. This encodes CASRSNRVPREQFF.

V usage is TRBV5-4 and J usage is TRBJ1-1; D is unresolved. This CDR3 has 15 residues. The germline V gene encodes CDR1 SGHNT and CDR2 YYREEE (reference sequence). V was clipped by 4 bases and J by 1 base, with 14 bases between them. The DNA for the CDR3 is TGTGCCAGCAGCACAACCACGACGGCGAACACTGAAGCTTTCTTT. This gives the protein CASSTTTTANTEAFF. Combining the CDR3 with reference TRBV5-4 and TRBJ1-1 gives the whole variable domain ETGVTQSPTHLIKTRGQQVTLRCSSQSGHNTVSWYQQALGQGPQFIFQYYREEENGRGNFPPRFSGLQFPNYSSELNVNALELDDSALYLCASSTTTTANTEAFFGQGTRLTVV.

This clonotype occurred a few times. The chain joins TRBV7-2 to TRBJ2-7, with TRBD2 matching over 11 bases. The CDR3 covers 16 residues. V shed 5 bases and J 6 bases; nucleotides not matched to a gene: 12. The V gene's germline CDR1 is SGHTA and CDR2 FQGNSA. CDR3: CASSLYGSGGASEQYF. CDR3 bases: TGTGCCAGCAGCCTATACGGTAGCGGGGGGGCCTCCGAGCAGTACTTC.